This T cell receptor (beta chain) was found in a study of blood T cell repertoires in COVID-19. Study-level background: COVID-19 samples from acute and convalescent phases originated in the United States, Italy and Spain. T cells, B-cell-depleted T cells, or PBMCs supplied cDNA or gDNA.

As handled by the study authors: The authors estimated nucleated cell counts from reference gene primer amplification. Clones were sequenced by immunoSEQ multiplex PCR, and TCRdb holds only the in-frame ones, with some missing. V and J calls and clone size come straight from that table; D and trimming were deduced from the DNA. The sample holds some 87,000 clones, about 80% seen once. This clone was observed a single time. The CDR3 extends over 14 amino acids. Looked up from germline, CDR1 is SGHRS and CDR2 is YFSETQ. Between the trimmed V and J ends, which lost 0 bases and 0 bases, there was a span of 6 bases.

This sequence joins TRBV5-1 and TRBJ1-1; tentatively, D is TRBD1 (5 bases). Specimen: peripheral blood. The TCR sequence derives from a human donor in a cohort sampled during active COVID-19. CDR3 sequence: CASSLGRVNTEAFF. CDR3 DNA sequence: TGCGCCAGCAGCTTGGGCAGGGTGAACACTGAAGCTTTCTTT.